The entry that follows covers one TCR beta chain sequence. The antigen remains unidentified. This sample stems from a study of cytomegalovirus exposure and HLA in healthy donors. Overall study results and limits: TCR beta V segments were, for the most part, productive about 87% or about 30% of the time in an earlier analysis. An ancestry cluster, one associated with Asian ancestry, reportedly showed fewer N-insertions than the approximately 660-donor mean in a later analysis. Roughly even sequencing depth across donors was the assumption behind the presence/absence analyses. Based on reports, TCR beta sequences accurately predicted HLA-A and HLA-B alleles for most subjects.

Trimming removed 1 base from V and 1 base from J, with 23 bases in between. This CDR3 is 21 amino acids long. CDR1 and CDR2 (germline): MGHRA, YSYEKL. Researchers ran the PCR with 60 Vbeta and 13 Jbeta primers. Repertoires were generated with immunoSEQ multiplex PCR, while TCRdb's copy carries only in-frame clones and drops some. The sample holds 95,000 to 150,000 clones, around 63% seen once. Sequencing was done on a sample of PBMCs. V is TRBV4-1 and J is TRBJ2-6; possibly TRBD1 for D (6 bases). This TCR came from a man aged 35-49 years in good health and CMV-seropositive. The CDR3: CASSQVLVFGRGISGANVLTF. DNA for the CDR3: TGCGCCAGCAGCCAAGTCTTGGTGTTTGGCAGGGGAATTTCTGGGGCCAACGTCCTGACTTTC.